Presented here are 4 T cell receptor beta chains from one specimen sequenced in a study of shared clonotypes between healthy human individuals. CD45RO-negative, CCR7-positively selected cells formed the naive CD8 fraction, excluding terminally differentiated effector memory CD45RA+ cells. This table comes from immunoSEQ multiplex PCR, and its TCRdb copy is limited to in-frame clones, with some not included. The sample holds under 2,000,000 clones, 85% to 95% seen once. Sequenced sample: naive CD8+ T cells sorted from blood. The origin of the receptors is a man in his late teens or twenties in good health.

This chain connects TRBV6-1 to TRBJ2-1, with TRBD2 matching 13 bases. The CDR3 has 15 residues. Germline V CDR1 and CDR2: MNHNS, SASEGT. J was trimmed by 9 bases and V by 2 bases; bases with no gene match: 4. CDR3 nucleotides: TGTGCCAGCAGTGAAATGGGGACTAGCGGGACTGAGCAGTTCTTC. This codes for CASSEMGTSGTEQFF.

The chain carries TRBV7-6 and TRBJ2-7; 7 nucleotides agree with TRBD2. V trimming: 4 bases; J trimming: 2 bases; junction bases outside the gene matches: 5. The CDR3 covers 14 residues. Germline V gives CDR1 SGHVS, CDR2 FNYEAQ. The CDR3 protein is CASSSSGQAYEQYF. The CDR3 DNA follows: TGTGCCAGCAGCTCTAGCGGTCAGGCCTACGAGCAGTACTTC. Looking up the rest from reference TRBV7-6 and TRBJ2-7 gives the full variable domain: GAGVSQSPRYKVTKRGQDVALRCDPISGHVSLYWYRQALGQGPEFLTYFNYEAQQDKSGLPNDRFSAERPEGSISTLTIQRTEQRDSAMYRCASSSSGQAYEQYFGPGTRLTVT.

This clone was counted a single time. The chain links TRBV7-6 to TRBJ2-3; TRBD2 matches 9 bases. The ends lost 5 bases at V and 4 bases at J; junction bases unmatched: 10. The germline gives CDR1 SGHVS, CDR2 FNYEAQ. The CDR3 loop spans 16 amino acids. CDR3 sequence (DNA): TGTGCCAGCAGCAGAGACAGCGGGAGGTCCCCAGATACGCAGTATTTT. Amino acids: CASSRDSGRSPDTQYF.

Concerning this clone: This CDR3 is also generated by other DNA sequences in the sample. The chain combines TRBV4-3 with TRBJ2-1; 9 bases match TRBD2. The J segment lost 4 bases and the V segment lost 0 bases, leaving 7 bases of the junction unmatched. CDR3 length equals 17 residues. The germline gives CDR1 LGHNA, CDR2 YSLEER. CDR3 bases: TGCGCCAGCAGCCAAGATCTACGACTAGCGGATTACAATGAGCAGTTCTTC. Residues: CASSQDLRLADYNEQFF.